The 18 T cell receptor beta chains listed next were all sequenced from one sample in a study of early T cells in non-severe SARS-CoV-2 infection (dated by TCRdb to the early 2020s). The method was 5' RACE. Sequencing was performed on a NextSeq 500. TCRdb reprocessed the public reads (quality trimming at Q25 with fastp, clone calling with MiXCR) and kept in-frame beta chains. Rows are combined by CDR3 protein, so each entry shows the most common genes and DNA. Here the sample has roughly 28,000 distinct CDR3 sequences; roughly 4% occur a single time. The ten largest clones add up to around 4.2% of the sample. The sequenced sample was whole blood. The source of these receptors is an adult who was a healthcare worker with PCR-confirmed SARS-CoV-2 infection or an uninfected control (not recorded which).

This clonotype has at least ten counts. The chain recombines TRBV7-8 with TRBJ1-6, with D uncertain. Trimming removed 0 bases from V and 7 bases from J, with 10 bases in between. Germline loops: CDR1 SGHVS, CDR2 FQNEAQ. This CDR3 has 15 residues. CDR3 sequence reads: CASSLAQTLNSPLHF. CDR3 sequence (DNA): TGTGCCAGCAGCTTAGCCCAGACTTTGAATTCACCCCTCCACTTT.

This clonotype occurred many times. The CDR3 nucleotides read TGTGCCAGCGGAGAGCCGGGCAACACTGAAGCTTTCTTT. This gives the protein CASGEPGNTEAFF. The chain has TRBV2 and TRBJ1-1; no reliable D call. V shed 8 bases and J shed 2 bases, with 12 bases lying between them. Germline V gene lookup returns CDR1 SNHLY and CDR2 FYNNEI. The CDR3 totals 13 residues.

This clonotype was detected many times. The chain is built from TRBV6-2 or TRBV6-3 and TRBJ2-3; 8 positions agree with TRBD2. Germline CDR1 is MNHEY and CDR2 is SVGEGT. Trimming took 5 bases from V and 8 from J; bases not matched to a gene: 12. The CDR3 length is 15 residues. CDR3 in DNA: TGTGCCAGCAGTCGAAATCAACTAGCGGTTGGTACGCAGTATTTT. It encodes CASSRNQLAVGTQYF.

DNA for the CDR3: TGTGCCAGCAGACGACAGCGCAATCAGCCCCAGCATTTT. Translated: CASRRQRNQPQHF. The chain carries TRBV28 and TRBJ1-5; D possibly corresponds to TRBD1 (5 bases). The CDR3 extends over 13 amino acids. The germline gives CDR1 MDHEN, CDR2 SYDVKM. Trimming took off 6 bases at V and 2 bases at J, with 8 bases between the two ends.

This clonotype has a count of ten or more. This rearrangement joins TRBV20-1 to TRBJ1-5; no clear D. The ends were cut back, 3 bases at V and 2 bases at J, with 14 bases in the middle. In germline, CDR1 is DFQATT, CDR2 SNEGSKA (reference sequence). This CDR3 contains 15 residues. The CDR3 region is CSASEPGSRNQPQHF. The DNA for the CDR3 is TGCAGTGCTAGTGAACCCGGGTCCCGCAATCAGCCCCAGCATTTT.

This clonotype has only a few counts. This rearrangement joins TRBV5-1 to TRBJ2-1, with TRBD2 as a possible D gene (5 bases). Trimming shortened V by 0 bases and J by 8 bases, and 12 bases separated the two germline ends. The CDR3 consists of 14 residues. Germline CDR1 is SGHRS and CDR2 is YFSETQ. DNA for the CDR3: TGCGCCAGCAGCTTGGGGTTAGCGAGAGATGAGCAGTTCTTC. It translates to CASSLGLARDEQFF.

This clonotype was found many times. This rearrangement joins TRBV7-2 to TRBJ1-5, with 11 positions matching TRBD1. V was clipped by 5 bases and J by 6 bases; unmatched bases: 6. The CDR3 is 15 residues long. The germline gives CDR1 SGHTA, CDR2 FQGNSA. The CDR3, as DNA: TGTGCCAGCAGCACGAGGACAGGGGGCGGTCAGCCCCAGCATTTT. Translating gives CASSTRTGGGQPQHF.

The chain employs TRBV3-1 and TRBJ2-2; tentative D call: TRBD2 (5 bases). V was shortened by 1 base and J by 5 bases, with 8 bases between the two germline ends. This CDR3 region has 14 residues. Germline lookup yields CDR1 LGHDT and CDR2 YNNKEL (reference sequence). The CDR3 bases are TGTGCCAGCAGCCAAGGAGGGTTGACCGGGGAGCTGTTTTTT. The encoded protein is CASSQGGLTGELFF.

This clonotype came up many times. The chain combines TRBV27 with TRBJ1-2; no reliable D call. This CDR3 is 12 amino acids long. The V end was cut by 2 bases, the J end by 8 bases, with 9 bases between. Germline loops: CDR1 MNHEY, CDR2 SMNVEV (reference sequence). CDR3: CASSLKGNGYTF. The CDR3 DNA reads as TGTGCCAGCAGTTTAAAGGGAAACGGCTACACCTTC.

This clonotype appeared many times. The chain is built from TRBV18 and TRBJ1-1; D not certain. The CDR3 contains 14 residues. Germline loops: CDR1 KGHSH, CDR2 LQKENI. V was cut by 2 bases and J by 0 bases, with 7 bases left in between. The CDR3 bases are TGTGCCAGCTCACCATCCACCGTGAACACTGAAGCTTTCTTT. Protein sequence: CASSPSTVNTEAFF.

This clonotype was observed many times. V is TRBV6-1 and J is TRBJ2-3; 8 bases are shared with TRBD1. Germline V gene sequence: CDR1 MNHNS, CDR2 SASEGT. V dropped 5 bases and J dropped 11; count of bases not matched to a gene: 9. The CDR3 contains 13 residues. CDR3 coding DNA: TGTGCCAGCAGTCTCATCGACAGGGGTATGCAGTATTTT. Amino acids: CASSLIDRGMQYF.

The table lists this clonotype with many counts. The genes are TRBV7-9 and TRBJ1-2, with 8 bases identical to TRBD1. Germline lookup yields CDR1 SEHNR and CDR2 FQNEAQ (reference sequence). J lost 5 bases, V lost 1 base, and 6 bases had no gene match. This CDR3 comprises 15 residues. The CDR3 spells CASSLEGQVRYGYTF. The CDR3 DNA reads TGTGCCAGCAGCTTAGAGGGACAGGTTCGGTATGGCTACACCTTC.

CDR3 nucleotides: TGTGCCAGCTCTCCCGACGGATCCTATGGCTACACCTTC. As protein: CASSPDGSYGYTF. V usage is TRBV18 and J usage is TRBJ1-2, with no clear D. The CDR3 is made up of 13 amino acids. CDR1 and CDR2 (germline): KGHSH, LQKENI. V was cut by 6 bases and J by 4 bases, with 12 bases left in between.

This clonotype was seen at least ten times. The chain uses TRBV6-5 and TRBJ2-6, with TRBD1 matching 7 bases. V dropped 6 bases and J dropped 0; count of bases not matched to a gene: 17. Germline V CDR1 and CDR2: MNHEY, SVGAGI. This CDR3 contains 20 residues. CDR3 sequence reads: CASSYTWPGQLISGANVLTF. DNA of the CDR3: TGTGCCAGCAGCTACACGTGGCCGGGACAGCTAATCTCTGGGGCCAACGTCCTGACTTTC.

This clonotype was picked up many times. J is TRBJ2-5 and V is TRBV13; D remains ambiguous. Germline V CDR1 and CDR2: PRHDT, FYEKMQ (reference sequence). The CDR3 has 13 amino acids. Trimming removed 1 base at V and 5 bases at J, with 8 bases between. The CDR3 spells CASSLVGLETQYF. DNA of the CDR3: TGTGCCAGCAGCTTAGTAGGGCTGGAGACCCAGTACTTC. Full variable domain (remainder filled in from reference TRBV13 and TRBJ2-5): AAGVIQSPRHLIKEKRETATLKCYPIPRHDTVYWYQQGPGQDPQFLISFYEKMQSDKGSIPDRFSAQQFSDYHSELNMSSLELGDSALYFCASSLVGLETQYFGPGTRLLVL.

This clonotype was observed at least ten times. V and J are TRBV6-6 and TRBJ1-3; 9 nucleotides agree with TRBD1. The CDR3 totals 15 residues. CDR1 MNHNY and CDR2 SVGAGI come from the germline V gene (reference sequence). The V and J ends lost 2 bases and 4 bases, in that order; junction bases with no gene match: 3. CDR3 sequence reads: CASSYPGQGGNTIYF. The CDR3 DNA sequence: TGTGCCAGCAGTTACCCGGGACAGGGAGGAAACACCATATATTTT.

Many counts were recorded for this clonotype. This rearrangement joins TRBV29-1 to TRBJ2-1, with 9 bases matching TRBD2. Per the germline V gene, CDR1 is SQVTM and CDR2 is ANQGSEA. CDR3 length equals 14 residues. J was trimmed by 7 bases and V by 7 bases; bases with no gene match: 11. This CDR3 is CSATQAGGSNEQFF. The CDR3 DNA reads TGCAGCGCCACCCAAGCGGGGGGTTCGAATGAGCAGTTCTTC.

This clonotype was seen at least ten times. The V and J genes are TRBV29-1 and TRBJ1-1, with D unresolved. The CDR3 length is 13 residues. V was clipped by 5 bases and J by 2 bases, with 12 bases between them. CDR1 is SQVTM, CDR2 ANQGSEA, per germline. CDR3 in DNA: TGCAGCGTTACTTGGTATAGAAACACTGAAGCTTTCTTT. Translated: CSVTWYRNTEAFF.